This T cell receptor beta chain emerged from a study of blood T cell repertoires in COVID-19. Study-level background: The United States, Italy and Spain provided the acute and convalescent COVID-19 samples.

As handled by the study authors: Amplified reference gene primers provided the basis for estimating nucleated cell counts. TCRdb's table, derived via immunoSEQ multiplex PCR, lists solely in-frame clones and lacks some. That table furnishes V, J and clone size, whereas the DNA furnished D and trimming. The table has 200,000 or so clones, about nine tenths seen once. The study recruited people aged roughly 18 to 95 years across approximately 23 US areas. Participants reported their clinical history, and cohort assignment relied on those reports. The CDR3 has 14 residues. Germline V gene sequence: CDR1 SGHAT, CDR2 FQNNGV. The V gene end was trimmed by 1 base and the J gene end by 5 bases; junction bases not matched to a gene: 4.

The sample was PBMCs or T cells enriched from blood (not recorded which). The receptor was derived from a middle-aged woman with acute COVID-19. The rearrangement joins TRBV11-2 to TRBJ2-7; 8 bases fit TRBD1. The CDR3 DNA reads TGTGCCAGCAGCTTAGGCAGGGGGCTCGACGAGCAGTACGTC. Translation gives CASSLGRGLDEQYV.